This TCR beta chain came from a study of shared clonotypes between healthy human individuals (dated by TCRdb to the early 2020s). With regard to the full study: The cohort included a few men and a couple of women between 18 and 49 years of age. For each donor, CD4 naive and CD4 memory were each given three plates, CD8 naive was given two plates, and CD8 memory was given one plate. To estimate repertoire size and how much clonotype sharing occurs between individuals, the study deeply sequenced the blood TCR repertoires of 4 to 6 healthy adults. To increase sequencing depth and limit assay-specific biases, TCR repertoire library preparation and sequencing were carried out by different laboratories using diverse techniques. Per donor, leukapheresis produced somewhere between about 0.9 and 9 billion PBMCs. What the research found in general, with its limitations: Naive subsets generally had larger estimated clonotype richness than memory subsets did. About 4.5% of naive CD4, 3.5% of naive CD8, about 2.4% of memory CD4, and less than 0.45% of memory CD8 clonotypes were shared across several donors. The genetic and exposure-history diversity represented was limited by the small number of donors. Compared with non-shared clonotypes, the clonotypes found in all four sorted-subset donors had higher generation probabilities. Based on pairwise subsampling, the degree of clonotype sharing among donors was expected to be affected by sequencing depth. Sampling was limited to blood, and TCR repertoires in tissue likely differ from TCR repertoires in blood. Incomplete sequencing was indicated by rarefaction of sorted-subset datasets, despite the large sequencing depth.

Concerning this clone itself: This receptor's antigen is unknown. Base-call qualities are not available, and no considerably larger clone is one nucleotide away.

The CDR3 has 14 amino acids, counting the end cysteine and phenylalanine. Only CDR3 DNA remains: 42 bases, in frame from the first base. CDR1 and CDR2 were assigned from the germline V gene (reference sequence) as MNHEY and SMNVEV. Compared with germline, V lacks 7 bases and J lacks 6 bases; bases without a gene match: 8. Using the deep immunoSEQ assay, multiplex PCR amplified TCR CDR3 regions from genomic DNA. Extracted genomic DNA from each cell subset was distributed evenly across all wells of several immunoSEQ 96-well plates, and each plate was treated as a replicate. Each replicate PCR for sorted subsets received around 0.2 ug genomic DNA, equal to around 32,000 T cell genomes. Purified libraries were quantified with a Qubit 3.0 fluorometer, sized on a Bioanalyzer 2100, and re-quantified with the KAPA Library Quantification kit. A separate single-read 150-cycle Illumina NextSeq 550 flow cell was used to sequence each immunoSEQ 96-well plate. Per the source publication's procedure: The immunoSEQ output contained only junctional sequences without quality scores, so filtering could not match that applied to full-length reads. To assign V/J genes and CDR3, sequences were annotated using PyIR, a Python wrapper for IgBLAST v1.9, with IMGT germline references. Any read was removed if the V/J assignment was weak (E-value above 1e-6), the CDR3 was missing, or the read contained stop codons, out-of-frame junctions, or ambiguous translated residues. V3J clonotypes were defined as sequences sharing the same inferred V gene, J gene, and CDR3 amino acid sequence. Percentage overlap between repertoires was computed as shared unique clonotypes divided by the size of the smaller repertoire. Repertoire richness was assessed with RTK rarefaction, the Chao1 estimator, and Recon v2.1 estimates of unobserved clonotypes. OLGA was used to compute generation probabilities for all TCRbeta clonotypes that the gDNA method yielded from a few donors. Drawn from immuneACCESS, this table holds only the in-frame rearrangements with V and J called that TCRdb kept. Clones are partly lost; checked studies trace under half to an unresolved V gene and leave the rest unexplained. For V, J and clone size, that table is used; D and trimming come from the DNA. The sample profile shows around 2.5 million clones; 90% to 95% of them were found once. Around 0.37% of the sample is held by the ten biggest clonotypes.

Healthy HIV-negative adults with no recently reported acute infections or vaccinations were included as donors. All donors were Caucasian adults living in Nashville, Tennessee, USA. CD4+ T cells were enriched through magnetic negative selection, after which naive cells were positively selected on CD45RA and the remaining negative fraction served as the memory subset. Blood was collected by leukapheresis, and PBMCs were isolated by Ficoll-Histopaque density gradient centrifugation and then cryopreserved in liquid nitrogen vapor phase. Analytical flow cytometry was used to check the purity and quantity of each magnetically sorted T cell population. Each sorted fraction had its genomic DNA isolated and then quantified by UV absorbance on a Nanodrop 2000c.

The sequencing sample was made of naive CD4+ T cells from PBMCs. The cell subset or site label for this specimen denotes: CD45RA+ positively selected. The receptor was derived from a man aged 18 to 29 in good health. Some clones in this sample may be carry-over from other donors' samples. Here the chain combines TRBV27 and TRBJ1-5, and 8 junction bases match TRBD1. The DNA is as follows: TGTGCCAGCAAGTCTGACAGGGGTGTTCAGCCCCAGCATTTT. It is translated as CASKSDRGVQPQHF.